The text below deals with one T cell receptor beta chain. This sample stems from a study of T cells in Graves' hyperthyroidism and ophthalmopathy. Amplified TCR beta CDR3 regions derived from RNA transcripts. First-round RT-PCR with HTBI primers amplified the TCR CDR3 region. TCRdb re-derived calls from the multiplex PCR reads in MiXCR, one entry per CDR3 protein. The sample yields over 700,000 distinct CDR3 sequences, roughly a third seen once. The CDR3 is made up of 14 amino acids. The ends lost 4 bases at V and 0 bases at J; junction bases unmatched: 3. CDR1 is SNHLY, CDR2 FYNNEI, per germline. Sample: blood. The rearrangement uses TRBV2 and TRBJ2-7; 7 nucleotides line up with TRBD2. The TCR originated in a woman aged 40 to 50 with Graves' hyperthyroidism. Here the CDR3 DNA reads TGTGCCAGCAGTGGGGCTAGCGGCTCCTACGAGCAGTACTTC. It yields the protein CASSGASGSYEQYF.